The 21 T cell receptor beta chains below all came from one sample that was sequenced in a study of T cells in Graves' hyperthyroidism and ophthalmopathy. From RNA transcripts, TCR beta CDR3 regions were amplified. First-round RT-PCR targeting the TCR CDR3 was performed with the HTBI primer set. TCRdb re-analysed the multiplex PCR reads in MiXCR, keeping a single row per CDR3 protein. The sample holds over 300,000 distinct CDR3 sequences, more than 11% seen once. The sequenced material came from blood. These receptors were obtained from a woman between 55 and 75 years old with Graves' hyperthyroidism.

This clonotype was seen repeatedly, ten times or more. The chain joins TRBV3-1 to TRBJ2-1; 11 nucleotides agree with TRBD2. The CDR3 has 15 residues. Germline CDR1 and CDR2: LGHDT and YNNKEL (reference sequence). The V and J ends lost 5 bases and 8 bases, in that order; junction bases with no gene match: 8. CDR3: CASSDTGTSGDEQFF. The CDR3 DNA is TGTGCCAGCAGCGATACCGGGACTAGCGGAGATGAGCAGTTCTTC.

Only one count was recorded for this clonotype. This may arise from a read error, as a much more abundant clone is one base away. The chain combines TRBV3-1 with TRBJ1-1; a possible D gene is TRBD1 (6 bases). Trimming pared 4 bases from V and 0 bases from J, leaving 15 bases between. The CDR3 totals 16 residues. Germline V gene lookup returns CDR1 LGHDT and CDR2 YNNKEL (reference sequence). For the CDR3, the DNA is TGTGCCAGCAGCCTCGCGGGTGGGGGCCTGAACACTGAAGCTTTCTTT. Encoded protein: CASSLAGGGLNTEAFF. Full variable domain (rest looked up from reference TRBV3-1 and TRBJ1-1): DTAVSQTPKYLVTQMGNDKSIKCEQNLGHDTMYWYKQDSKKFLKIMFSYNNKELIINETVPNRFSPKSPDKAHLNLHINSLELGDSAVYFCASSLAGGGLNTEAFFGQGTRLTVV.

This clonotype was seen at least ten times. This sequence joins TRBV2 and TRBJ2-7; 7 bases map to TRBD2. V was clipped by 6 bases and J by 6 bases; unmatched bases: 14. Germline V gives CDR1 SNHLY, CDR2 FYNNEI. CDR3 length: 15 amino acids. The CDR3 region is CASRGDYARYGEQYF. CDR3 bases: TGTGCCAGCAGGGGGGACTACGCCCGGTATGGCGAGCAGTACTTC. The full variable domain, rest sourced from reference TRBV2 and TRBJ2-7, is EPEVTQTPSHQVTQMGQEVILRCVPISNHLYFYWYRQILGQKVEFLVSFYNNEISEKSEIFDDQFSVERPDGSNFTLKIRSTKLEDSAMYFCASRGDYARYGEQYFGPGTRLTVT.

The table lists this clonotype with a few counts. The chain is built from TRBV28 and TRBJ1-3, with TRBD1 matching over 10 bases. V trimming: 4 bases; J trimming: 4 bases; junction bases outside the gene matches: 7. The CDR3 sequence is 16 residues long. Germline V gene sequence: CDR1 MDHEN, CDR2 SYDVKM. The CDR3 region is CASSSRQGASGNTIYF. The CDR3 DNA follows: TGTGCCAGCAGTTCTAGACAGGGGGCTTCAGGAAACACCATATATTTT.

This clonotype has at least ten counts. The J gene is TRBJ2-2, the V gene TRBV6-5; 7 nucleotides agree with TRBD1. This CDR3 is built from 16 residues. V lost 2 bases to trimming and J lost 3 bases; unmatched junction nucleotides: 6. Germline V gene data show CDR1 as MNHEY and CDR2 as SVGAGI. DNA for the CDR3: TGTGCCAGCAGTTACAATCGGGACAGTTACACCGGGGAGCTGTTTTTT. Amino acids: CASSYNRDSYTGELFF.

For this clonotype: A much larger clone lies one base from this, so it may be a read error. The chain joins TRBV12-3 or TRBV12-4 to TRBJ1-2; D unresolved. This CDR3 comprises 15 residues. With 3 bases removed from V and 7 bases from J, the gap between germline ends came to 18 bases. The CDR3 sequence is CASSFIDFTSLGYTF. CDR3 sequence (DNA): TGTGCCAGCAGTTTTATAGACTTTACCTCTCTTGGCTACACCTTC.

The V gene is TRBV7-3, the J gene TRBJ2-7, with TRBD2 matching over 13 bases. This CDR3 is built from 15 residues. The trim removed 5 bases at V and 5 bases at J, leaving 6 bases unmatched. Germline V CDR1 and CDR2: SGHTA, FQGTGA. The CDR3 coding sequence is TGTGCCAGCAGCATCACCGGGACTAGCGGGGACGAGCAGTACTTC. Translation gives CASSITGTSGDEQYF.

The V and J genes are TRBV24-1 and TRBJ1-2, with D uncertain. The germline V gene encodes CDR1 KGHDR and CDR2 SFDVKD. Deletions cut 0 bases from V and 6 bases from J, with 4 bases between. The CDR3 consists of 12 residues. For the CDR3, the DNA is TGTGCCACCAGTGATTTGCGGGATGGCTACACCTTC. It encodes CATSDLRDGYTF.

This clonotype was seen at least ten times. J is TRBJ2-3 and V is TRBV12-3 or TRBV12-4; 9 bases are a match to TRBD2. V trimming: 6 bases; J trimming: 3 bases; junction bases outside the gene matches: 16. The CDR3 extends over 18 amino acids. In DNA form, the CDR3 reads TGTGCCAGCAGCCCTCCTTTGTGGCGGGAGGGGTATACAGATACGCAGTATTTT. It yields the protein CASSPPLWREGYTDTQYF.

This clonotype was observed a handful of times. The chain couples TRBV7-2 to TRBJ2-2, with D perhaps matching TRBD2 (6 bases). Trimming removed 1 base at V and 7 bases at J, with 10 bases between. Germline V lookup: CDR1 SGHTA, CDR2 FQGNSA. The CDR3 runs 14 residues. The CDR3 here is CASSLELAGGELFF. As DNA, the CDR3 is TGTGCCAGCAGCTTAGAACTAGCAGGCGGGGAGCTGTTTTTT.

In this sample, this clonotype turned up many times. The rearrangement links TRBV3-1 to TRBJ2-1, with no clear D. The CDR3 totals 11 residues. Trimming removed 2 bases at V and 10 bases at J, with 6 bases between. CDR1 and CDR2 (germline): LGHDT, YNNKEL (reference sequence). CDR3 DNA: TGTGCCAGCAGCCAAACTCAAGAGCAGTTCTTC. This gives the protein CASSQTQEQFF.

This clonotype was counted many times. This chain joins TRBV6-1 and TRBJ1-6; 7 nucleotides match TRBD1. The CDR3 extends over 15 amino acids. CDR1 is MNHNS and CDR2 is SASEGT in the germline V gene. After removal of 1 base from V and 9 bases from J, the junction contained 6 bases not matched to a gene. CDR3 loop: CASSEEEGASSPLHF. The CDR3, as DNA: TGTGCCAGCAGTGAAGAAGAGGGGGCGAGTTCACCCCTCCACTTT.

This clonotype has at least ten counts. The chain carries TRBV11-3 and TRBJ2-5, with 9 bases that match TRBD1. The germline V gene encodes CDR1 SGHNT and CDR2 YENEEA. This CDR3 is built from 16 residues. J gave up 3 bases and V 1 base, and 6 bases lay outside the gene matches. CDR3 region: CASSLGQGEMEETQYF. CDR3 sequence (DNA): TGTGCCAGCAGCTTAGGACAGGGGGAAATGGAAGAGACCCAGTACTTC.

The V and J genes are TRBV5-1 and TRBJ1-2; D perhaps matches TRBD1 (6 bases). V lost 2 bases and J lost 5, with 13 bases in between. The germline V gene encodes CDR1 SGHRS and CDR2 YFSETQ. CDR3 size: 14 residues. CDR3 bases: TGCGCCAGCAGCTTCGCAGGGGAGGAGTATGGCTACACCTTC. It is translated as CASSFAGEEYGYTF.

This clonotype was seen at least ten times. This chain joins TRBV7-9 and TRBJ2-1; no clear D. CDR1 SEHNR and CDR2 FQNEAQ come from the germline V gene (reference sequence). This CDR3 has 14 residues. V lost 1 base, J lost 10 bases, and 14 bases lay in between. In nucleotides, the CDR3 is TGTGCCAGCAGCTTAGGTACCTCTATGATGGAGCAGTTCTTC. Protein: CASSLGTSMMEQFF.

This clonotype was seen many times. Relative to the germline gene, one junction end is altered; a read error may explain this. This chain links TRBV20-1 with TRBJ1-1, with D tentatively TRBD1 (6 bases). CDR3 length: 12 amino acids. Germline lookup yields CDR1 DFQATT and CDR2 SNEGSKA (reference sequence). The CDR3 nucleotides read TGCAGTGCTAATCCCCGAGGGGGTGAAACTTTCTTT. Its protein product is CSANPRGGETFF.

A note on this clonotype: This could be a read error, since a much larger clone is one nucleotide away. The chain recombines TRBV10-3 with TRBJ2-7; 11 positions agree with TRBD1. Germline CDR1 is ENHRY and CDR2 is SYGVKD. V was pared by 10 bases and J by 2 bases, with 10 bases of the junction left unmatched. The CDR3 has 15 amino acids. CDR3 sequence (DNA): TGTGCCACCAGGCCGGGACAGGGGGTGGCCTACGAGCAGTACTTC. Its protein product is CATRPGQGVAYEQYF.

This clonotype was seen at least ten times. The chain uses TRBV5-1 and TRBJ1-2; D may be TRBD1 (6 bases). V was pared by 3 bases and J by 3 bases, with 12 bases between. The CDR3 spans 14 residues. Germline V gives CDR1 SGHRS, CDR2 YFSETQ. The CDR3 spells CASSSHAGDYGYTF. The DNA of the CDR3 is TGCGCCAGCAGCTCTCACGCAGGGGACTATGGCTACACCTTC.

A few counts support this clonotype. CDR3 coding DNA: TGCAGTGCTGGCAATCCCCGGGAGAACACCGGGGAGCTGTTTTTT. This gives the protein CSAGNPRENTGELFF. This rearrangement joins TRBV20-1 to TRBJ2-2; D is possibly TRBD2 (5 bases). Per the germline V gene, CDR1 is DFQATT and CDR2 is SNEGSKA (reference sequence). The CDR3 loop spans 15 amino acids. The V end was cut by 5 bases, the J end by 1 base, with 14 bases between.

The chain combines TRBV4-1 with TRBJ1-5; no reliable D call. Trimming removed 0 bases at V and 3 bases at J, with 9 bases between. CDR3 length equals 15 residues. Germline V gene data show CDR1 as MGHRA and CDR2 as YSYEKL. Here the CDR3 reads CASSQEEVNNQPQHF. The CDR3 DNA is TGCGCCAGCAGCCAAGAGGAGGTTAACAATCAGCCCCAGCATTTT.

Many counts were recorded for this clonotype. The genes are TRBV25-1 and TRBJ2-1, with 10 positions matching TRBD1. V shed 8 bases and J 2 bases; nucleotides not matched to a gene: 6. The germline V gene encodes CDR1 MGHDK and CDR2 SYGVNS. The CDR3 loop spans 15 amino acids. The CDR3 DNA follows: TGTGCCAGCGGAAGACAGGGGGCCGCCTACAATGAGCAGTTCTTC. This encodes CASGRQGAAYNEQFF. The entire variable domain, with the rest obtained from reference TRBV25-1 and TRBJ2-1, is as follows: EADIYQTPRYLVIGTGKKITLECSQTMGHDKMYWYQQDPGMELHLIHYSYGVNSTEKGDLSSESTVSRIRTEHFPLTLESARPSHTSQYLCASGRQGAAYNEQFFGPGTRLTVL.